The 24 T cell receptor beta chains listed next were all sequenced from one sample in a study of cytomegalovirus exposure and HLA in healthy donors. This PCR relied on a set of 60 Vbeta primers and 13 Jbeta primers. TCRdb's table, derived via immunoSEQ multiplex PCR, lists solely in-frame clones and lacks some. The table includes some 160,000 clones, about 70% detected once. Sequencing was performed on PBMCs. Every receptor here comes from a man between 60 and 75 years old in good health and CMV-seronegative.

Here the CDR3 DNA reads TGTGCCAGTAGTATAGTAGTCGGGAGAGGAACCGGGGAGCTGTTTTTT. Translating gives CASSIVVGRGTGELFF. This chain connects TRBV19 to TRBJ2-2, with D possibly being TRBD2 (6 bases). Germline assignment: CDR1 LNHDA and CDR2 SQIVND (reference sequence). The CDR3 length is 16 residues. Trimming took off 1 base at V and 5 bases at J, with 14 bases between the two ends.

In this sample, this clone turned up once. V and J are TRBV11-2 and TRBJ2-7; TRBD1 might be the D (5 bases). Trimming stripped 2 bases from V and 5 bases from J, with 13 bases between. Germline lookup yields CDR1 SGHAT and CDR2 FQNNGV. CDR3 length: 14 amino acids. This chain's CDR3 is CASSLKGVPDEQYF. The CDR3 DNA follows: TGTGCCAGCAGCTTAAAAGGGGTACCTGACGAGCAGTACTTC.

The CDR3 is CAWSAGRYNPEAFF. The DNA of the CDR3 is TGTGCCTGGAGTGCGGGGAGGTATAACCCTGAAGCTTTCTTT. The rearrangement links TRBV30 to TRBJ1-1, with unresolved D. Germline CDR1 is GTSNPN and CDR2 is SVGIG (reference sequence). V was clipped by 1 base and J by 6 bases, with 15 bases between them. The CDR3 length is 14 residues.

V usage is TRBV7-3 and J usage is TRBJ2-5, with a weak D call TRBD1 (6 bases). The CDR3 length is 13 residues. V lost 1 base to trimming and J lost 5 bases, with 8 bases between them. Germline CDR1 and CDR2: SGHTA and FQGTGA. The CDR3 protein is CASSLNREETQYF. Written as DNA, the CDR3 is TGTGCCAGCAGCTTAAACAGGGAGGAGACCCAGTACTTC.

CDR3 sequence reads: CASSLTGTTSGNTIYF. The CDR3 DNA reads TGTGCCAGCAGTTTGACAGGGACCACTTCTGGAAACACCATATATTTT. V gene TRBV27 combines with J gene TRBJ1-3; 7 bases fit TRBD1. The CDR3 extends over 16 amino acids. V lost 3 bases, J lost 1 base, and 6 bases stayed unmatched. Germline-derived CDR1 and CDR2 are MNHEY and SMNVEV (reference sequence).

Written as DNA, the CDR3 is TGTGCCAGCAGCGCTAGGACAGGGGGCTCCGGGGAGCTGTTTTTT. Its translation is CASSARTGGSGELFF. The rearrangement uses TRBV9 and TRBJ2-2; 11 nucleotides line up with TRBD1. V dropped 3 bases and J dropped 6; count of bases not matched to a gene: 4. Germline assignment: CDR1 SGDLS and CDR2 YYNGEE. This CDR3 region has 15 residues.

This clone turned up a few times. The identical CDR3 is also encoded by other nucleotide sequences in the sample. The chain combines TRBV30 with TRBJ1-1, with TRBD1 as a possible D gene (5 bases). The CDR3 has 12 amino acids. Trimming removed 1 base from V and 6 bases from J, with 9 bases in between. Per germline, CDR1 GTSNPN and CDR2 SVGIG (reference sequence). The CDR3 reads CAWSAGGPEAFF. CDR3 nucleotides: TGTGCCTGGAGTGCGGGGGGTCCTGAAGCTTTCTTT.

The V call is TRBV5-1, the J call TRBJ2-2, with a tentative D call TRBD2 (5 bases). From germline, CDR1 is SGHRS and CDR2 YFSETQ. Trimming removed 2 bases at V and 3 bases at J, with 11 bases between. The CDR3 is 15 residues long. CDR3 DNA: TGCGCCAGCAGCTTAGGAGCGGATTACACCGGGGAGCTGTTTTTT. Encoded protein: CASSLGADYTGELFF.

The CDR3 loop reads CASSGGPGQAFF. In DNA, the CDR3 is TGTGCCAGCAGTGGGGGCCCCGGGCAAGCTTTCTTT. The V gene is TRBV2, the J gene TRBJ1-1; tentative D call: TRBD1 (5 bases). With 4 bases removed from V and 9 bases from J, the gap between germline ends came to 12 bases. Germline CDR1 SNHLY, CDR2 FYNNEI. This CDR3 has 12 residues.

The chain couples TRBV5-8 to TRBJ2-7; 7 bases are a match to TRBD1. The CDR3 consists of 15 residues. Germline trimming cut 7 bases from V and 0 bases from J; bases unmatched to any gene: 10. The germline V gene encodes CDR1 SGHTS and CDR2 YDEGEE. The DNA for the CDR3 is TGTGCCAGCGACTTTGGGGACAGAAGCTCCTACGAGCAGTACTTC. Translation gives CASDFGDRSSYEQYF. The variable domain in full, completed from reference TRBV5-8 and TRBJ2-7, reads EAGVTQSPTHLIKTRGQQATLRCSPISGHTSVYWYQQALGLGLQFLLWYDEGEERNRGNFPPRFSGRQFPNYSSELNVNALELEDSALYLCASDFGDRSSYEQYFGPGTRLTVT.

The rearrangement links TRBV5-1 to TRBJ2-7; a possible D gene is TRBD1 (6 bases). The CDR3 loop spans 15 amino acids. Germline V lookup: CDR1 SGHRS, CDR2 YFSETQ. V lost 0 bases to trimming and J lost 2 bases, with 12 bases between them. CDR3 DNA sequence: TGCGCCAGCAGCTTGGCAACAGGGTTAACCTACGAGCAGTACTTC. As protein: CASSLATGLTYEQYF.

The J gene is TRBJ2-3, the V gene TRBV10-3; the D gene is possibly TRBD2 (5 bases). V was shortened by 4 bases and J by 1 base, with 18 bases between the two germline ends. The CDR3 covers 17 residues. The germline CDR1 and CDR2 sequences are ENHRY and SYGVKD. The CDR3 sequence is CAISAKAGGRGTDTQYF. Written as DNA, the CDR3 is TGTGCCATCAGTGCGAAGGCGGGCGGGCGGGGCACAGATACGCAGTATTTT.

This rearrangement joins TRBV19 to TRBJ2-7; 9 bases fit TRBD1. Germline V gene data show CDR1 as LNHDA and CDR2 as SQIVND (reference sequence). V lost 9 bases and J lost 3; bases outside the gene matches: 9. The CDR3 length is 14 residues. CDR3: CASSTGTGIYEQYF. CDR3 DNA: TGTGCCAGCAGCACCGGGACAGGGATCTACGAGCAGTACTTC. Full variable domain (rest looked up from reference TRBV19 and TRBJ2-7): DGGITQSPKYLFRKEGQNVTLSCEQNLNHDAMYWYRQDPGQGLRLIYYSQIVNDFQKGDIAEGYSVSREKKESFPLTVTSAQKNPTAFYLCASSTGTGIYEQYFGPGTRLTVT.

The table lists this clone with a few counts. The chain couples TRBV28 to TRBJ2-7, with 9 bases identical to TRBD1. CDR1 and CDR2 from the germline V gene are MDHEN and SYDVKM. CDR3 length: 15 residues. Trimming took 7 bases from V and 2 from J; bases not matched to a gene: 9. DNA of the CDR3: TGTGCCAGCACCCCCGGGACAGGGATTCCCTACGAGCAGTACTTC. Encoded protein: CASTPGTGIPYEQYF.

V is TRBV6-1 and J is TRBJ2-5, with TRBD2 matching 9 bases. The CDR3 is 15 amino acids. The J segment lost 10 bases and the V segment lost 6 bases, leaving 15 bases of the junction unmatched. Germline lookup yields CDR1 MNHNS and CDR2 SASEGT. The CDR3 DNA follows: TGTGCCAGCAGCCCGGGGCTAGCGGGGCTGCCTGGCCAGTACTTC. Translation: CASSPGLAGLPGQYF.

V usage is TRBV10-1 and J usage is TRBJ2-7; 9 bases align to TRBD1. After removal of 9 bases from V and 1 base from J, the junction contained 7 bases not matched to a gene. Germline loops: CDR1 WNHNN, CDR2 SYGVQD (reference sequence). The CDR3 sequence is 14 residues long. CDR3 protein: CARVGQGTSYEQYF. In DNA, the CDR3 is TGCGCCAGGGTTGGACAGGGGACTTCCTACGAGCAGTACTTC.

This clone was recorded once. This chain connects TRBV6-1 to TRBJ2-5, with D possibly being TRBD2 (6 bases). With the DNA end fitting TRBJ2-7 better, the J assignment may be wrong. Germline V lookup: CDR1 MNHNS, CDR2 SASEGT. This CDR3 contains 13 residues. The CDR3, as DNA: TGTGCCCTCCTCGACCGGGGAGGCTACGAGCAGTACTTC. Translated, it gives CALLDRGGYEQYF.

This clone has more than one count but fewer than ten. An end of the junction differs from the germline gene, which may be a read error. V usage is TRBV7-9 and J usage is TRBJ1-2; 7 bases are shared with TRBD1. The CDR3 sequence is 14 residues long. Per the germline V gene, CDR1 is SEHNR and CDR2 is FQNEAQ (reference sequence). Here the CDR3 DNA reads TGTGCCAGCAGCTCCCTACAGGGGAACTTTGGCTACACCTTC. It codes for CASSSLQGNFGYTF.

The CDR3 protein is CASSEMRDLGELFF. The DNA of the CDR3 is TGTGCCAGCAGTGAAATGAGGGACTTGGGGGAGCTGTTTTTT. This rearrangement joins TRBV2 to TRBJ2-2; possible D gene TRBD2, 6 bases. The CDR3 covers 14 residues. Germline loops: CDR1 SNHLY, CDR2 FYNNEI. Trimming pared 2 bases from V and 8 bases from J, leaving 12 bases between. The full variable domain, completed using reference TRBV2 and TRBJ2-2, is EPEVTQTPSHQVTQMGQEVILRCVPISNHLYFYWYRQILGQKVEFLVSFYNNEISEKSEIFDDQFSVERPDGSNFTLKIRSTKLEDSAMYFCASSEMRDLGELFFGEGSRLTVL.

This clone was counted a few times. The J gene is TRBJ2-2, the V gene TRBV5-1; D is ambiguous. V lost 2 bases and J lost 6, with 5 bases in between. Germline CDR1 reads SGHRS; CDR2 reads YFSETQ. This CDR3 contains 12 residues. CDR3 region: CASSLYSGELFF. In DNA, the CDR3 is TGCGCCAGCAGCTTATATTCCGGGGAGCTGTTTTTT.

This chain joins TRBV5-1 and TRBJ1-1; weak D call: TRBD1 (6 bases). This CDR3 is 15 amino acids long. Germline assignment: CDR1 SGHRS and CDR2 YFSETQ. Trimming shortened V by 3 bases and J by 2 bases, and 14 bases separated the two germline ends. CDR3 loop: CASSSPETGNTEAFF. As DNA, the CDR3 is TGCGCCAGCAGCTCGCCAGAGACAGGAAACACTGAAGCTTTCTTT.

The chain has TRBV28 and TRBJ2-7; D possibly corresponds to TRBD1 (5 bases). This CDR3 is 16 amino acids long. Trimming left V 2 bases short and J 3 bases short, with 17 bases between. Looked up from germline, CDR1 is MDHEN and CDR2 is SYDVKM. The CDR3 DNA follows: TGTGCCAGCAGTTTAGGCAGGGCAGTTCAGGACTACGAGCAGTACTTC. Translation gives CASSLGRAVQDYEQYF. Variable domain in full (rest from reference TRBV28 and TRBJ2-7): DVKVTQSSRYLVKRTGEKVFLECVQDMDHENMFWYRQDPGLGLRLIYFSYDVKMKEKGDIPEGYSVSREKKERFSLILESASTNQTSMYLCASSLGRAVQDYEQYFGPGTRLTVT.

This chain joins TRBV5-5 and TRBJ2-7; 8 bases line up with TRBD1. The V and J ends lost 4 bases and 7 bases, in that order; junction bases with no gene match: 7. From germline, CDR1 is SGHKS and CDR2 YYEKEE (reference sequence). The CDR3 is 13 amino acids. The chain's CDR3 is CASSPDRAREQYF. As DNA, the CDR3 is TGTGCCAGCAGCCCGGACAGGGCACGGGAGCAGTACTTC.

The CDR3 protein is CASRVVGGRYEQYF. CDR3 coding DNA: TGTGCCAGCAGAGTGGTAGGGGGTCGATACGAGCAGTACTTC. The chain combines TRBV6-5 with TRBJ2-7, with D possibly matching TRBD1 (6 bases). Germline V gene data show CDR1 as MNHEY and CDR2 as SVGAGI. This CDR3 contains 14 residues. Trimming cost V 6 bases and J 4 bases, with 16 bases left between them.